The 32 T cell receptor beta chains given below trace back to one sample, sequenced in a study of T cells after yellow fever vaccination (dated by TCRdb to the late 2010s). Taken with the paper, the label for treatment or condition translates to: live attenuated yellow fever vaccine strain. The protocol used for the library was 5' RACE. TCRdb names Illumina HiSeq 2500 as the instrument used. Starting from the raw public reads, TCRdb applied fastp trimming at Q25, assembled clones with MiXCR and retained in-frame beta chains. Rows are combined by CDR3 protein, so each entry shows the most common genes and DNA. The sample table records some 600,000 distinct CDR3 sequences; 17% of these occur just once. The top ten constitute approximately 15% of the sample. The material sequenced was PBMCs, taken about 5 days after the first yellow fever vaccination. These receptors were collected from a young man who received the YFV17D yellow fever vaccine.

J is TRBJ1-6 and V is TRBV10-3; D gene unclear. With 3 bases removed from V and 9 bases from J, the gap between germline ends came to 15 bases. From germline, CDR1 is ENHRY and CDR2 SYGVKD. CDR3 length: 15 residues. The CDR3 sequence: CAISDRAEGSSPLHF. The CDR3 DNA sequence: TGTGCCATCAGTGATCGAGCGGAGGGTAGTTCACCCCTCCACTTT.

This chain links TRBV7-2 with TRBJ2-3; 15 bases match TRBD2. CDR1 SGHTA and CDR2 FQGNSA come from the germline V gene. With 4 bases clipped from V and 6 bases from J, the junction kept 5 bases outside the gene matches. This CDR3 region has 16 residues. DNA for the CDR3: TGTGCCAGCAGCTCACCGGGGACTAGCGGGGGGGATACGCAGTATTTT. Amino acids: CASSSPGTSGGDTQYF. Using reference TRBV7-2 and TRBJ2-3 for the parts outside the CDR3, the full variable domain is GAGVSQSPSNKVTEKGKDVELRCDPISGHTALYWYRQSLGQGLEFLIYFQGNSAPDKSGLPSDRFSAERTGGSVSTLTIQRTQQEDSAVYLCASSSPGTSGGDTQYFGPGTRLTVL.

This chain uses TRBV11-2 with TRBJ2-1, with 14 bases matching TRBD2. Trimming cost V 5 bases and J 5 bases; bases outside gene matches: 5. CDR1 SGHAT and CDR2 FQNNGV come from the germline V gene. The CDR3 spans 16 residues. CDR3 amino acids: CASSRGTSGGNNEQFF. The DNA for the CDR3 is TGTGCCAGCAGCCGAGGGACTAGCGGGGGAAACAATGAGCAGTTCTTC.

This clonotype has only a few counts. V and J are TRBV20-1 and TRBJ2-1; D is possibly TRBD2 (6 bases). The CDR3 runs 17 residues. Germline loops: CDR1 DFQATT, CDR2 SNEGSKA (reference sequence). With 4 bases removed from V and 1 base from J, the gap between germline ends came to 20 bases. The CDR3 region is CSATREYGGVSYNEQFF. The CDR3 bases are TGCAGTGCTACCCGAGAGTACGGCGGGGTTTCCTACAATGAGCAGTTCTTC.

This sequence joins TRBV5-1 and TRBJ2-5; D uncertain. Between the trimmed V and J ends, which lost 0 bases and 4 bases, there was a span of 10 bases. CDR1 is SGHRS and CDR2 is YFSETQ in the germline V gene. The CDR3 loop spans 14 amino acids. In DNA, the CDR3 is TGCGCCAGCAGCTTGGCCACTATGGGAGAGACCCAGTACTTC. Its protein is CASSLATMGETQYF.

This clonotype occurred a few times. J is TRBJ2-3 and V is TRBV21-1; whether TRBD1, the table's D call, matches the DNA was not checked. TRBV21-1 is a listed pseudogene. CDR3 length equals 15 residues. CDR3 residues: CASSKTLPSTDTQYF. For the CDR3, the DNA is TGTGCCAGCAGCAAAACCCTGCCAAGCACAGATACGCAGTATTTT.

Points on this clonotype: Germline is not matched at one junction end, which may reflect a read error. The J gene is TRBJ1-1, the V gene TRBV18, with TRBD1 as a possible D gene (5 bases). The germline V gene has CDR1 KGHSH and CDR2 LQKENI. This CDR3 contains 14 residues. CDR3 residues: CASSPQGETTEAFF. The DNA for the CDR3 is TGCGCCAGCTCACCGCAGGGTGAAACCACTGAAGCTTTCTTT.

This clonotype came up a few times. The CDR3 DNA is TGTGCCAGTAGTATAGACGGGAGCTCCTACAATGAGCAGTTCTTC. Translated: CASSIDGSSYNEQFF. The J gene is TRBJ2-1, the V gene TRBV19; D is perhaps TRBD2 (6 bases). Germline V gene lookup returns CDR1 LNHDA and CDR2 SQIVND (reference sequence). V lost 0 bases and J lost 0, with 6 bases in between. The CDR3 contains 15 residues.

The V and J genes are TRBV5-1 and TRBJ1-2; D perhaps matches TRBD1 (6 bases). V lost 1 base to trimming and J lost 0 bases, with 10 bases between them. This CDR3 is built from 15 residues. In germline, CDR1 is SGHRS, CDR2 YFSETQ. CDR3 nucleotides: TGCGCCAGCAGCTTGACAGGGTCTACTAACTATGGCTACACCTTC. Translation: CASSLTGSTNYGYTF.

This clonotype was found a few times. This rearrangement joins TRBV10-3 to TRBJ1-2; D possibly corresponds to TRBD1 (5 bases). This CDR3 is built from 16 residues. V was cut by 0 bases and J by 5 bases, with 16 bases left in between. Germline CDR1 and CDR2: ENHRY and SYGVKD. CDR3 protein: CAISESIQTSGYGYTF. The DNA for the CDR3 is TGTGCCATCAGTGAGTCGATACAAACTTCAGGGTATGGCTACACCTTC.

The V gene is TRBV7-3, the J gene TRBJ1-4; D is uncertain. The CDR3 loop spans 12 amino acids. The V gene lost 9 bases and the J gene lost 5 bases, with 10 bases spanning the gap. Germline assignment: CDR1 SGHTA and CDR2 FQGTGA. The CDR3 DNA reads as TGTGCCAGGGGAATTGAGAATGAAAAACTGTTTTTT. Its protein is CARGIENEKLFF.

V usage is TRBV4-2 and J usage is TRBJ2-7; D is undetermined. CDR1 is LGHNA and CDR2 is YNFKEQ in the germline V gene. CDR3 length: 12 amino acids. Between the trimmed V and J ends, which lost 0 bases and 5 bases, there was a span of 5 bases. The CDR3 here is CASSQDGHEQYF. The CDR3 region has the DNA TGTGCCAGCAGCCAAGATGGTCACGAGCAGTACTTC.

The gene calls are TRBV11-2 and TRBJ2-3; 13 bases fit TRBD2. V dropped 5 bases and J dropped 6; count of bases not matched to a gene: 14. This CDR3 has 18 residues. CDR1 and CDR2 (germline): SGHAT, FQNNGV. The CDR3 region is CASSRSLTSGGAGDTQYF. The CDR3 nucleotides are TGTGCCAGCAGCCGCAGCCTTACTAGCGGGGGGGCGGGTGATACGCAGTATTTT.

This clonotype was observed a handful of times. The genes are TRBV19 and TRBJ2-6; D is perhaps TRBD2 (6 bases). Germline CDR1 and CDR2: LNHDA and SQIVND (reference sequence). The CDR3 runs to 14 residues. The V gene lost 3 bases and the J gene lost 8 bases, with 11 bases spanning the gap. The CDR3 nucleotides read TGTGCCAGTAGTATCTGGAGGGAAACCAACGTCCTGACTTTC. It specifies CASSIWRETNVLTF.

This clonotype was seen at least ten times. The chain carries TRBV4-3 and TRBJ2-3; 13 bases line up with TRBD2. Trimming took 1 base from V and 4 from J; bases not matched to a gene: 5. The CDR3 extends over 17 amino acids. The germline V gene encodes CDR1 LGHNA and CDR2 YSLEER. CDR3 DNA: TGCGCCAGCAGCCAAGGCTGGACTAGCGGGGGCGCAGATACGCAGTATTTT. This encodes CASSQGWTSGGADTQYF.

The J gene is TRBJ1-2, the V gene TRBV7-9; D is possibly TRBD1 (5 bases). Trimming took 3 bases from V and 2 from J, leaving 10 bases between them. This CDR3 has 14 residues. CDR1 SEHNR and CDR2 FQNEAQ come from the germline V gene (reference sequence). Written as DNA, the CDR3 is TGTGCCAGCAGCTTTACGACAGAGAACTATGGCTACACCTTC. Translation: CASSFTTENYGYTF. The whole variable domain, filled in from reference TRBV7-9 and TRBJ1-2, reads DTGVSQNPRHKITKRGQNVTFRCDPISEHNRLYWYRQTLGQGPEFLTYFQNEAQLEKSRLLSDRFSAERPKGSFSTLEIQRTEQGDSAMYLCASSFTTENYGYTFGSGTRLTVV.

The gene calls are TRBV7-9 and TRBJ1-3, with 7 nucleotides matching TRBD1. V gave up 5 bases and J gave up 3 bases; unmatched junction bases: 4. Germline CDR1 SEHNR, CDR2 FQNEAQ (reference sequence). This CDR3 is 14 amino acids long. CDR3 coding DNA: TGTGCCAGCAGCGATACAGGGGTTGGAAACACCATATATTTT. Its protein product is CASSDTGVGNTIYF.

This clonotype showed up just a few times. The V call is TRBV7-2, the J call TRBJ2-1, with D hard to call. CDR3 length: 14 amino acids. Between the trimmed V and J ends, which lost 6 bases and 4 bases, there was a span of 13 bases. The germline gives CDR1 SGHTA, CDR2 FQGNSA. The CDR3 loop reads CASSQFGPYNEQFF. CDR3 nucleotide sequence: TGTGCCAGCAGTCAGTTCGGACCGTACAATGAGCAGTTCTTC.

This clonotype was seen more than once but under ten times. V is TRBV5-1 and J is TRBJ2-1, with D unresolved. Trimming pared 0 bases from V and 4 bases from J, leaving 5 bases between. There are 13 residues in the CDR3. The germline V gene has CDR1 SGHRS and CDR2 YFSETQ. The CDR3 region has the DNA TGCGCCAGCAGCTTGGAGTTTTACAATGAGCAGTTCTTC. It is translated as CASSLEFYNEQFF.

The chain joins TRBV7-9 to TRBJ1-1, with TRBD1 as a possible D gene (6 bases). V was pared by 5 bases and J by 4 bases, with 14 bases between. CDR3 length: 14 residues. Germline V CDR1 and CDR2: SEHNR, FQNEAQ (reference sequence). This CDR3 reads CASSPTQGLTEAFF. The CDR3 coding sequence is TGTGCCAGCAGCCCAACGCAGGGGCTCACTGAAGCTTTCTTT. The full variable domain, completed using reference TRBV7-9 and TRBJ1-1, is DTGVSQNPRHKITKRGQNVTFRCDPISEHNRLYWYRQTLGQGPEFLTYFQNEAQLEKSRLLSDRFSAERPKGSFSTLEIQRTEQGDSAMYLCASSPTQGLTEAFFGQGTRLTVV.

The V gene is TRBV5-1, the J gene TRBJ2-5, with 12 bases fitting TRBD1. Germline lookup yields CDR1 SGHRS and CDR2 YFSETQ. V lost 4 bases to trimming and J lost 5 bases; unmatched junction nucleotides: 6. The CDR3 loop spans 15 amino acids. CDR3 in amino acids: CASSAGTGGGETQYF. The CDR3 nucleotides are TGCGCCAGCAGCGCCGGGACAGGGGGCGGGGAGACCCAGTACTTC.

This clonotype was counted only a few times. The rearrangement links TRBV7-9 to TRBJ1-4; TRBD1 aligns across 8 bases. V shed 5 bases and J 4 bases; nucleotides not matched to a gene: 9. Germline CDR1 reads SEHNR; CDR2 reads FQNEAQ (reference sequence). CDR3 length equals 16 residues. The CDR3 nucleotides are TGTGCCAGCAGCGTCAGACAGGGGCCGCTTAATGAAAAACTGTTTTTT. It yields the protein CASSVRQGPLNEKLFF.

A few counts support this clonotype. This rearrangement joins TRBV6-5 to TRBJ2-7; D ambiguous. CDR1 is MNHEY, CDR2 SVGAGI, per germline. V was cut by 0 bases and J by 2 bases, with 11 bases left in between. The CDR3 length is 15 residues. CDR3 bases: TGTGCCAGCAGTTACTCCCTCTCCAGCGCCTACGAGCAGTACTTC. It codes for CASSYSLSSAYEQYF.

This clonotype was counted between two and nine times. J is TRBJ2-7 and V is TRBV2; D not certain. Germline CDR1 reads SNHLY; CDR2 reads FYNNEI. Trimming pared 4 bases from V and 3 bases from J, leaving 7 bases between. The CDR3 runs 12 residues. This CDR3 reads CASSGTDYEQYV. The CDR3 region has the DNA TGTGCCAGCAGTGGGACGGACTACGAGCAGTACGTC.

In this sample, this clonotype turned up a few times. The V call is TRBV10-2, the J call TRBJ2-1; 11 bases match TRBD2. CDR1 and CDR2 (germline): WSHSY, SAAADI. The CDR3 runs to 13 residues. After removal of 8 bases from V and 9 bases from J, the junction contained 6 bases not matched to a gene. The CDR3, as DNA: TGCGCCAGCCTTAGCGGGGGGGCCGTTGAGCAGTTCTTC. As protein: CASLSGGAVEQFF.

This clonotype has more than one count but fewer than ten. V is TRBV21-1 and J is TRBJ1-5; TRBD1, as called in the table, went unchecked against the DNA. TRBV21-1 is termed a pseudogene. This CDR3 is 15 amino acids long. CDR3 sequence reads: CASSNPRDRGQPQHF. The CDR3 DNA is TGTGCCAGCAGCAATCCCCGGGACAGGGGACAGCCCCAGCATTTT.

V is TRBV11-2 and J is TRBJ2-1; 12 bases line up with TRBD2. Per the germline V gene, CDR1 is SGHAT and CDR2 is FQNNGV. With V trimmed by 3 bases and J by 0 bases, 12 bases remained unmatched. CDR3 length equals 20 residues. In DNA, the CDR3 is TGTGCCAGCAGCTTGAGGTCTAGCGGGGGGGCCGCGAGCTCCTACAATGAGCAGTTCTTC. Translated: CASSLRSSGGAASSYNEQFF. The full variable domain, in which reference TRBV11-2 and TRBJ2-1 provide the parts outside the CDR3, is EAGVAQSPRYKIIEKRQSVAFWCNPISGHATLYWYQQILGQGPKLLIQFQNNGVVDDSQLPKDRFSAERLKGVDSTLKIQPAKLEDSAVYLCASSLRSSGGAASSYNEQFFGPGTRLTVL.

This clonotype was observed many times. The J gene is TRBJ2-5, the V gene TRBV11-3; D gene ambiguous. The ends were cut back, 7 bases at V and 4 bases at J, with 13 bases in the middle. The CDR3 extends over 13 amino acids. Looked up from germline, CDR1 is SGHNT and CDR2 is YENEEA. Written as DNA, the CDR3 is TGTGCCAGCAACAGAAGTCCCACAGAGACCCAGTACTTC. Translated: CASNRSPTETQYF.

The V gene is TRBV30, the J gene TRBJ2-7; D is uncertain. The V gene lost 2 bases and the J gene lost 4 bases, with 6 bases spanning the gap. Looked up from germline, CDR1 is GTSNPN and CDR2 is SVGIG (reference sequence). The CDR3 spans 11 residues. CDR3 in amino acids: CAWSSPYEQYF. CDR3 nucleotides: TGTGCCTGGAGTTCCCCGTACGAGCAGTACTTC.

The chain uses TRBV12-3 or TRBV12-4 and TRBJ2-4; possible D gene TRBD2, 5 bases. The CDR3 is 15 residues long. The V gene lost 4 bases and the J gene lost 0 bases, with 10 bases spanning the gap. The CDR3 DNA follows: TGTGCCAGCAGTTATGTCGGGGTAGCCAAAAACATTCAGTACTTC. This sequence encodes CASSYVGVAKNIQYF.

The gene calls are TRBV19 and TRBJ2-6; D unclear. The CDR3 spans 15 residues. Germline V gene lookup returns CDR1 LNHDA and CDR2 SQIVND (reference sequence). V shed 5 bases and J shed 0 bases, with 8 bases lying between them. The CDR3 region is CASSYQSSGANVLTF. The CDR3 DNA follows: TGTGCCAGTAGTTACCAGTCCTCTGGGGCCAACGTCCTGACTTTC.

The table lists this clonotype with a few counts. In nucleotides, the CDR3 is TGTGCCAGCAGTTACCCTGGACAGAACGAGCAGTACGTC. As protein: CASSYPGQNEQYV. The chain couples TRBV6-2 or TRBV6-3 to TRBJ2-7; D perhaps matches TRBD1 (6 bases). This CDR3 has 13 residues. Germline V gives CDR1 MNHEY, CDR2 SVGEGT. V lost 2 bases to trimming and J lost 5 bases, with 10 bases between them.